This TCR beta chain is drawn from a study of T cells in Graves' hyperthyroidism and ophthalmopathy. On the study more broadly: It was at initial diagnosis, before any treatment, that peripheral blood was collected. Study results and limitations: Among clonotypes expanded in thyroid above 0.001, most were also found in blood.

The germline V and J ends were trimmed by 1 base and 4 bases, with 11 bases remaining between them. The CDR3 runs to 15 residues. Using RNA transcripts as the source, TCR beta CDR3 regions were amplified. When the TCR CDR3 underwent first-round RT-PCR, the HTBI primer set was used. TCRdb re-analysed the multiplex PCR reads in MiXCR, keeping a single row per CDR3 protein. Of about 420,000 distinct CDR3 sequences in the sample, roughly an eighth were seen once. This clonotype was counted a single time. Its antigen remains unknown. The chain uses TRBV12-3 or TRBV12-4 and TRBJ2-1; D uncertain. Sequenced sample: blood. The source is a woman under 30 with Graves' hyperthyroidism. For the CDR3, the DNA is TGTGCCAGCAGTTTAGGCCTTCAGGTATACAATGAGCAGTTCTTC. This sequence encodes CASSLGLQVYNEQFF.